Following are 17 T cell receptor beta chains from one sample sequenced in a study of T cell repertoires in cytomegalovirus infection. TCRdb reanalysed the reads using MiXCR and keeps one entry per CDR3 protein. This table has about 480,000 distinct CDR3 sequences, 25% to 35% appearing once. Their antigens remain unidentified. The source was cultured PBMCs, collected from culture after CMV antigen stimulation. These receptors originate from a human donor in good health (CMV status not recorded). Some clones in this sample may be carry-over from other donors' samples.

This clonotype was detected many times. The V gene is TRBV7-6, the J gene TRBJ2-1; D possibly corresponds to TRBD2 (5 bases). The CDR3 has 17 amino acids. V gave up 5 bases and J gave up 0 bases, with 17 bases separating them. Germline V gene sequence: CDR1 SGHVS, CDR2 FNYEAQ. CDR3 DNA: TGTGCCAGCAGCCTCTGGCTCGGGGTCAACTCCTACAATGAGCAGTTCTTC. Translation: CASSLWLGVNSYNEQFF.

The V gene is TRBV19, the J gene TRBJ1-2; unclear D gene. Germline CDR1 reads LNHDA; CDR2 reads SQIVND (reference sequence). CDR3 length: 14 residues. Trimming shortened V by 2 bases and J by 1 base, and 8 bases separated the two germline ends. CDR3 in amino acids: CASSIPVINYGYTF. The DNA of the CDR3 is TGTGCCAGTAGTATACCGGTGATTAACTATGGCTACACCTTC.

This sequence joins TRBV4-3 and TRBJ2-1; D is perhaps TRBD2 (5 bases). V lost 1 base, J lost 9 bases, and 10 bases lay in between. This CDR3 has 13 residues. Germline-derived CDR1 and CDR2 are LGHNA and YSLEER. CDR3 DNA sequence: TGCGCCAGCAGCCAAGTTACGAGCGGTGAGCAGTTCTTC. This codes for CASSQVTSGEQFF.

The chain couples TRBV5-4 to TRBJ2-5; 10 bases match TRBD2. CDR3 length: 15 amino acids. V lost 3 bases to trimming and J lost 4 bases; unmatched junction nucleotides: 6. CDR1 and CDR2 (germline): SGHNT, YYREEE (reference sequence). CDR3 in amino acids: CASSSLAGEGETQYF. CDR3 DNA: TGTGCCAGCAGCTCCCTAGCGGGAGAAGGAGAGACCCAGTACTTC.

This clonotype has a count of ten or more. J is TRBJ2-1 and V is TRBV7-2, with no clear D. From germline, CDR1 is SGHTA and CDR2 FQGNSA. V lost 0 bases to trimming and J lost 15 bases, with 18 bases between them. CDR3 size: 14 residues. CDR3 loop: CASSLASFRQGPFF. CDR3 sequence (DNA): TGTGCCAGCAGCTTAGCATCATTCAGGCAAGGCCCGTTCTTC. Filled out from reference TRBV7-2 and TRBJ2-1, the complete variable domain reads GAGVSQSPSNKVTEKGKDVELRCDPISGHTALYWYRQSLGQGLEFLIYFQGNSAPDKSGLPSDRFSAERTGGSVSTLTIQRTQQEDSAVYLCASSLASFRQGPFFGPGTRLTVL.

The DNA of the CDR3 is TGTGCCAGCACCGCCCCGGGACCGTATAATTCACCCCTCCACTTT. Residues: CASTAPGPYNSPLHF. The chain employs TRBV7-9 and TRBJ1-6, with D possibly matching TRBD1 (5 bases). With 7 bases removed from V and 4 bases from J, the gap between germline ends came to 14 bases. This CDR3 has 15 amino acids. Per the germline V gene, CDR1 is SEHNR and CDR2 is FQNEAQ (reference sequence). The whole variable domain, filled in from reference TRBV7-9 and TRBJ1-6, reads DTGVSQNPRHKITKRGQNVTFRCDPISEHNRLYWYRQTLGQGPEFLTYFQNEAQLEKSRLLSDRFSAERPKGSFSTLEIQRTEQGDSAMYLCASTAPGPYNSPLHFGNGTRLTVT.

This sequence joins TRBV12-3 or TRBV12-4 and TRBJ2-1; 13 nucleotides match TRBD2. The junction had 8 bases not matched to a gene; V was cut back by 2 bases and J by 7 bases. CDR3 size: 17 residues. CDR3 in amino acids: CASSLRLAGGPRNEQFF. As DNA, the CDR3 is TGTGCCAGCAGTTTACGACTAGCGGGAGGACCCCGGAATGAGCAGTTCTTC.

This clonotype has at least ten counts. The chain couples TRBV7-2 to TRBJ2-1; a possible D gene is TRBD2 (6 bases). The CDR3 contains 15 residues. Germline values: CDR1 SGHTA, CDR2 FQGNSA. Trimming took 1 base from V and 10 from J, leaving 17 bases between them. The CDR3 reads CASSLVLAGSREQFF. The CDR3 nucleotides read TGTGCCAGCAGCTTAGTGCTGGCCGGGAGTAGGGAGCAGTTCTTC.

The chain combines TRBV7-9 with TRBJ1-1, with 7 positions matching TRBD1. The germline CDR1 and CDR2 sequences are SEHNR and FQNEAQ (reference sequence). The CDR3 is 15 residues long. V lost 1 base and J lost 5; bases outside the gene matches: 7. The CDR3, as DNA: TGTGCCAGCAGCTTAGTCACAGGGGCCGGGACTGAAGCTTTCTTT. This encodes CASSLVTGAGTEAFF.

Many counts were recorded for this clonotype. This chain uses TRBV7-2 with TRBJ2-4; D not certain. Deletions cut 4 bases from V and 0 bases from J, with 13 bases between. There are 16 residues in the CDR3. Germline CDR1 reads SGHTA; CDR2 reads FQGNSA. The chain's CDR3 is CASSSPFVAAKNIQYF. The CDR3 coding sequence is TGTGCCAGCAGCTCCCCCTTCGTTGCAGCCAAAAACATTCAGTACTTC. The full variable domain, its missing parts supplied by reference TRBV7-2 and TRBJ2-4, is GAGVSQSPSNKVTEKGKDVELRCDPISGHTALYWYRQSLGQGLEFLIYFQGNSAPDKSGLPSDRFSAERTGGSVSTLTIQRTQQEDSAVYLCASSSPFVAAKNIQYFGAGTRLSVL.

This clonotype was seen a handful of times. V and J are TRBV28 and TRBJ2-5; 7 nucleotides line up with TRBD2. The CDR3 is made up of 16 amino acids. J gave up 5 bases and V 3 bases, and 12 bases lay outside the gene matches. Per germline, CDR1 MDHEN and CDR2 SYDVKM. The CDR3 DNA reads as TGTGCCAGCAGTTTCCGGGCAGGGAGGGGAGTGGAGACCCAGTACTTC. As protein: CASSFRAGRGVETQYF.

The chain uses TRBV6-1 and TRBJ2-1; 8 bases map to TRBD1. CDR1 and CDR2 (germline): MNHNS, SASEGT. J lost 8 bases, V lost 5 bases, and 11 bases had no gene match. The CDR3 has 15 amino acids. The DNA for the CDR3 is TGTGCCAGCAGTTCCCGGGACAGGTATTTGGATGAGCAGTTCTTC. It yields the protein CASSSRDRYLDEQFF.

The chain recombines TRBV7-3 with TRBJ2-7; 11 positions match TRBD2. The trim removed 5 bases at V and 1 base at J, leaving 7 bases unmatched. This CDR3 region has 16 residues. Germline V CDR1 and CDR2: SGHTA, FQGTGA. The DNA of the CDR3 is TGTGCCAGCAGCCCCATTGGGACTAGCGGATCCTACGAGCAGTACTTC. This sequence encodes CASSPIGTSGSYEQYF.

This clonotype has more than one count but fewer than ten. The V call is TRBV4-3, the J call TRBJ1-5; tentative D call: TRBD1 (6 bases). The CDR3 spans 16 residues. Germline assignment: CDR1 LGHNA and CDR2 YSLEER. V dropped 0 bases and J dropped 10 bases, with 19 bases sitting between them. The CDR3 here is CASSQESSGGQFPQHF. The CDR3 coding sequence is TGCGCCAGCAGCCAAGAATCCTCGGGAGGACAGTTTCCCCAGCATTTT.

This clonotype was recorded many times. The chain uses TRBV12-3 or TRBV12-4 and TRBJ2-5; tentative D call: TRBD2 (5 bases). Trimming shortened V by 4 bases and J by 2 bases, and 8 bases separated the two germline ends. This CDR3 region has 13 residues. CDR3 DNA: TGTGCCAGCAGTTCGGACTCACAAGAGACCCAGTACTTC. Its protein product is CASSSDSQETQYF.

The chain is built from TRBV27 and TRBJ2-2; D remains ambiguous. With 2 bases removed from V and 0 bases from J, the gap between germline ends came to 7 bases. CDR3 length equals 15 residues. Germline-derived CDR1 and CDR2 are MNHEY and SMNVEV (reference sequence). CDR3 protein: CASSLMDSNTGELFF. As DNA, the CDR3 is TGTGCCAGCAGTTTAATGGATTCGAACACCGGGGAGCTGTTTTTT.

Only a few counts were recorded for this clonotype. The CDR3 coding sequence is TGTGCCAGTAGTACGGGACCGAGAGCTAACTATGGCTACACCTTC. Translating gives CASSTGPRANYGYTF. The chain employs TRBV19 and TRBJ1-2; TRBD1 is a possible D gene (5 bases). The CDR3 loop spans 15 amino acids. Germline V gene lookup returns CDR1 LNHDA and CDR2 SQIVND (reference sequence). Trimming shortened V by 4 bases and J by 0 bases, and 12 bases separated the two germline ends.